The 30 T cell receptor beta chains below all came from one sample that was sequenced in a study of lymphopenia after photon versus proton radiotherapy. Clones were sequenced by immunoSEQ multiplex PCR, and TCRdb holds only the in-frame ones, with some missing. The repertoire holds approximately 12,000 clones, with 88% as singletons. Material: peripheral blood, obtained from a patient treated with photon-based radiotherapy. These receptors were collected from a man in his sixties with pancreatic cancer.

The chain links TRBV6-5 to TRBJ2-5, with a tentative D call TRBD2 (7 bases). The length of the CDR3 is 15 residues. V was clipped by 4 bases and J by 6 bases, with 18 bases between them. Germline V gene sequence: CDR1 MNHEY, CDR2 SVGAGI. The CDR3 DNA follows: TGTGCCAGCAGTTCCCCAGGGGAGGGGGTGAAGACCCAGTACTTC. It encodes CASSSPGEGVKTQYF.

This chain joins TRBV27 and TRBJ1-2; 9 bases are shared with TRBD1. CDR1 is MNHEY, CDR2 SMNVEV, per germline (reference sequence). Trimming removed 3 bases from V and 8 bases from J; junction bases left unmatched: 4. The CDR3 covers 13 residues. The CDR3, as DNA: TGTGCCAGCAGTTTCGGACAGGGGATGGGCTACACCTTC. Amino acids: CASSFGQGMGYTF.

The chain couples TRBV7-9 to TRBJ1-2, with a tentative D call TRBD1 (5 bases). This CDR3 has 16 amino acids. V lost 5 bases, J lost 4 bases, and 20 bases lay in between. The germline CDR1 and CDR2 sequences are SEHNR and FQNEAQ (reference sequence). CDR3 region: CASSLGTYPRAYGYTF. The CDR3 DNA follows: TGTGCCAGCAGCCTAGGGACTTACCCCCGCGCCTATGGCTACACCTTC.

CDR3 sequence: CASSFGNLLEQYF. The CDR3 DNA is TGTGCCAGCAGCTTCGGTAATTTGTTGGAGCAGTACTTC. The chain carries TRBV5-6 and TRBJ2-7; D not certain. Trimming cost V 2 bases and J 7 bases, with 13 bases left between them. The CDR3 contains 13 residues. Germline assignment: CDR1 SGHDT and CDR2 YYEEEE.

The chain has TRBV21-1 and TRBJ1-2; the table calls TRBD1, which could not be checked here. TRBV21-1 is listed as a pseudogene. There are 17 residues in the CDR3. CDR3 nucleotides: TGTGCCAGCAGCAAACTACCCCATCGGGGACAGCGCTATGGCTACACCTTC. Translated, it gives CASSKLPHRGQRYGYTF.

This clone was picked up a small number of times. V and J are TRBV9 and TRBJ1-6; no firm D call. Germline CDR1 and CDR2: SGDLS and YYNGEE. V was pared by 0 bases and J by 7 bases, with 5 bases between. The CDR3 contains 13 residues. The CDR3 sequence: CASSVEFNSPLHF. The CDR3 coding sequence is TGTGCCAGCAGCGTAGAATTCAATTCACCCCTCCACTTT.

This rearrangement joins TRBV7-9 to TRBJ2-3, with D possibly TRBD2 on 5 matching bases. V shed 8 bases and J shed 2 bases, with 14 bases lying between them. Germline values: CDR1 SEHNR, CDR2 FQNEAQ (reference sequence). The length of the CDR3 is 14 residues. The CDR3 sequence: CASHPSGSTDTQYF. The DNA of the CDR3 is TGTGCCAGCCACCCCAGCGGTTCCACAGATACGCAGTATTTT. The full variable domain, rest sourced from reference TRBV7-9 and TRBJ2-3, is DTGVSQNPRHKITKRGQNVTFRCDPISEHNRLYWYRQTLGQGPEFLTYFQNEAQLEKSRLLSDRFSAERPKGSFSTLEIQRTEQGDSAMYLCASHPSGSTDTQYFGPGTRLTVL.

The V gene is TRBV11-1, the J gene TRBJ1-1, with D unclear. Trimming cost V 5 bases and J 1 base, with 11 bases left between them. CDR3 size: 14 residues. In germline, CDR1 is SGHAT, CDR2 FQDESV (reference sequence). The CDR3 DNA sequence: TGTGCCAGCAGCCAGCCCCCCGGGAACACTGAAGCTTTCTTT. It specifies CASSQPPGNTEAFF. The variable domain in full, completed from reference TRBV11-1 and TRBJ1-1, reads EAEVAQSPRYKITEKSQAVAFWCDPISGHATLYWYRQILGQGPELLVQFQDESVVDDSQLPKDRFSAERLKGVDSTLKIQPAELGDSAMYLCASSQPPGNTEAFFGQGTRLTVV.

The rearrangement joins TRBV6-1 to TRBJ2-2; 12 bases line up with TRBD2. The CDR3 is 15 residues long. Trimming took 2 bases from V and 6 from J; bases not matched to a gene: 1. Germline values: CDR1 MNHNS, CDR2 SASEGT. The chain's CDR3 is CASSELAGGPGELFF. DNA of the CDR3: TGTGCCAGCAGTGAACTAGCGGGGGGGCCCGGGGAGCTGTTTTTT.

The rearrangement uses TRBV4-3 and TRBJ1-1; 7 bases line up with TRBD1. Germline CDR1 and CDR2: LGHNA and YSLEER. CDR3 length: 15 residues. With 4 bases clipped from V and 4 bases from J, the junction kept 9 bases outside the gene matches. The CDR3 is CASSRPRGAATEAFF. The CDR3 nucleotides read TGCGCCAGCAGCCGCCCCAGGGGGGCGGCCACTGAAGCTTTCTTT.

The V call is TRBV23-1, the J call TRBJ1-2, with 7 nucleotides matching TRBD1. TRBV23-1 is marked as an open reading frame, function uncertain. This CDR3 is built from 15 residues. V lost 0 bases and J lost 8; bases outside the gene matches: 9. CDR3 sequence (DNA): TGCGCCAGCAGTCAATCCCTGTTGAGGGGGCGAGGCTACACCTTC. It encodes CASSQSLLRGRGYTF.

The chain carries TRBV6-9 and TRBJ2-7; no definite D call. The germline V and J ends were trimmed by 3 bases and 3 bases, with 15 bases remaining between them. The germline gives CDR1 MNHGY, CDR2 SVAAGI. The CDR3 is 15 residues long. Written as DNA, the CDR3 is TGTGCCAGCAGTTACGATGTGACGAGCTACTACGAGCAGTACTTC. Protein product: CASSYDVTSYYEQYF.

The CDR3 coding sequence is TGCGCCAGCAGCCACAGGACGGAGCAGTTCTTC. Translated, it gives CASSHRTEQFF. The genes are TRBV4-3 and TRBJ2-1; no reliable D call. V was clipped by 3 bases and J by 10 bases, with 7 bases between them. In germline, CDR1 is LGHNA, CDR2 YSLEER. This CDR3 has 11 amino acids.

The chain is built from TRBV10-3 and TRBJ2-2; TRBD2 matches 10 bases. J was trimmed by 5 bases and V by 2 bases; bases with no gene match: 14. The CDR3 contains 19 residues. Germline V gene data show CDR1 as ENHRY and CDR2 as SYGVKD. The CDR3 spells CAISEGLGAGGPETGELFF. DNA of the CDR3: TGTGCCATCAGTGAGGGACTGGGAGCGGGGGGGCCGGAAACCGGGGAGCTGTTTTTT.

The CDR3 reads CASSSVGRTYYGYTF. The DNA for the CDR3 is TGTGCCAGCAGCTCGGTTGGCCGCACCTACTATGGCTACACCTTC. This chain joins TRBV5-5 and TRBJ1-2; D is undetermined. This CDR3 comprises 15 residues. V was trimmed by 3 bases and J by 3 bases, leaving 15 bases between them. Germline CDR1 reads SGHKS; CDR2 reads YYEKEE (reference sequence). Filled out from reference TRBV5-5 and TRBJ1-2, the complete variable domain reads DAGVTQSPTHLIKTRGQQVTLRCSPISGHKSVSWYQQVLGQGPQFIFQYYEKEERGRGNFPDRFSARQFPNYSSELNVNALLLGDSALYLCASSSVGRTYYGYTFGSGTRLTVV.

This chain connects TRBV5-4 to TRBJ1-1; D is uncertain. Germline V lookup: CDR1 SGHNT, CDR2 YYREEE (reference sequence). The CDR3 is made up of 14 amino acids. Between the trimmed V and J ends, which lost 0 bases and 2 bases, there was a span of 8 bases. CDR3 sequence (DNA): TGTGCCAGCAGCTTGGAACAGCGAAACACTGAAGCTTTCTTT. It translates to CASSLEQRNTEAFF. The full variable domain, with the rest looked up from reference TRBV5-4 and TRBJ1-1, is ETGVTQSPTHLIKTRGQQVTLRCSSQSGHNTVSWYQQALGQGPQFIFQYYREEENGRGNFPPRFSGLQFPNYSSELNVNALELDDSALYLCASSLEQRNTEAFFGQGTRLTVV.

The chain employs TRBV7-3 and TRBJ1-6; D gene unclear. This CDR3 comprises 15 residues. The germline V gene has CDR1 SGHTA and CDR2 FQGTGA. V lost 0 bases, J lost 2 bases, and 5 bases lay in between. CDR3 sequence: CASSLTITYNSPLHF. The DNA of the CDR3 is TGTGCCAGCAGCTTAACCATTACCTATAATTCACCCCTCCACTTT.

J is TRBJ2-7 and V is TRBV14; 8 bases match TRBD2. This CDR3 has 14 residues. Germline trimming cut 5 bases from V and 3 bases from J; bases unmatched to any gene: 6. CDR1 is SGHDN, CDR2 FVKESK, per germline. The CDR3 DNA reads TGTGCCAGCAGCAGACTAGCGTCAGGCTACGAGCAGTACTTC. This sequence encodes CASSRLASGYEQYF.

The rearrangement uses TRBV30 and TRBJ1-5; 7 nucleotides line up with TRBD1. CDR3 length: 14 residues. From germline, CDR1 is GTSNPN and CDR2 SVGIG (reference sequence). Trimming cost V 3 bases and J 6 bases; bases outside gene matches: 8. CDR3 nucleotide sequence: TGTGCCTGGAGACGGACAGGCGGGGTTCAGCCCCAGCATTTT. The encoded protein is CAWRRTGGVQPQHF.

The V call is TRBV5-1, the J call TRBJ2-2; no firm D call. V was cut by 3 bases and J by 5 bases, with 8 bases left in between. The CDR3 contains 13 residues. Germline V gene sequence: CDR1 SGHRS, CDR2 YFSETQ. In DNA form, the CDR3 reads TGCGCCAGCAGCTGGTACTCGACCGGGGAGCTGTTTTTT. This translates into CASSWYSTGELFF. The variable domain in full, with the rest retrieved from reference TRBV5-1 and TRBJ2-2, is KAGVTQTPRYLIKTRGQQVTLSCSPISGHRSVSWYQQTPGQGLQFLFEYFSETQRNKGNFPGRFSGRQFSNSRSEMNVSTLELGDSALYLCASSWYSTGELFFGEGSRLTVL.

The chain couples TRBV19 to TRBJ1-1; D call uncertain. Germline CDR1 and CDR2: LNHDA and SQIVND (reference sequence). This CDR3 comprises 13 residues. V was pared by 7 bases and J by 1 base, with 10 bases between. CDR3 protein: CASMWATNTEAFF. In DNA, the CDR3 is TGTGCCAGTATGTGGGCGACGAACACTGAAGCTTTCTTT. The entire variable domain, with the rest obtained from reference TRBV19 and TRBJ1-1, is as follows: DGGITQSPKYLFRKEGQNVTLSCEQNLNHDAMYWYRQDPGQGLRLIYYSQIVNDFQKGDIAEGYSVSREKKESFPLTVTSAQKNPTAFYLCASMWATNTEAFFGQGTRLTVV.

This chain joins TRBV2 and TRBJ1-2; TRBD1 is a possible D gene (5 bases). From germline, CDR1 is SNHLY and CDR2 FYNNEI. Trimming shortened V by 6 bases and J by 2 bases, and 10 bases separated the two germline ends. The CDR3 loop spans 13 amino acids. The CDR3 protein is CASRIDRNYGYTF. Written as DNA, the CDR3 is TGTGCCAGCAGGATCGACAGAAACTATGGCTACACCTTC.

The V and J genes are TRBV11-1 and TRBJ1-1; 9 bases line up with TRBD1. CDR3 length: 15 residues. Germline lookup yields CDR1 SGHAT and CDR2 FQDESV (reference sequence). V shed 8 bases and J 3 bases; nucleotides not matched to a gene: 10. The CDR3 spells CASSKGQGGDTEAFF. The CDR3 DNA follows: TGTGCCAGCTCAAAGGGACAGGGAGGAGACACTGAAGCTTTCTTT.

The chain uses TRBV27 and TRBJ1-1; 8 positions match TRBD1. The ends lost 4 bases at V and 11 bases at J; junction bases unmatched: 12. The germline V gene encodes CDR1 MNHEY and CDR2 SMNVEV (reference sequence). The CDR3 is made up of 14 amino acids. The CDR3 DNA follows: TGTGCCAGCAGTTATTTTAGCAGGGGGCAGCGGGCTTTCTTT. Its protein is CASSYFSRGQRAFF.

The genes are TRBV11-2 and TRBJ2-7, with D possibly TRBD1 on 5 matching bases. The CDR3 is 15 amino acids. Looked up from germline, CDR1 is SGHAT and CDR2 is FQNNGV. V shed 5 bases and J shed 2 bases, with 16 bases lying between them. This CDR3 is CASSREGVKAYEQYF. CDR3 nucleotides: TGTGCCAGCAGCCGAGAAGGGGTGAAAGCCTACGAGCAGTACTTC.

V gene TRBV2 combines with J gene TRBJ1-2, with 7 bases matching TRBD1. V lost 5 bases to trimming and J lost 5 bases; unmatched junction nucleotides: 8. Germline CDR1 is SNHLY and CDR2 is FYNNEI. The CDR3 is made up of 14 amino acids. CDR3 in amino acids: CASSLEGAGYGYTF. The CDR3 nucleotides read TGTGCCAGCAGTCTGGAGGGGGCCGGGTATGGCTACACCTTC.

This rearrangement joins TRBV7-9 to TRBJ2-1; D may be TRBD1 (6 bases). Germline CDR1 reads SEHNR; CDR2 reads FQNEAQ (reference sequence). Trimming pared 5 bases from V and 2 bases from J, leaving 19 bases between. The CDR3 length is 17 residues. CDR3 region: CASSVILGAPPYNEQFF. CDR3 bases: TGTGCCAGCAGCGTCATCCTGGGGGCCCCCCCCTACAATGAGCAGTTCTTC.

The chain uses TRBV19 and TRBJ2-3; TRBD2 aligns across 13 bases. The germline gives CDR1 LNHDA, CDR2 SQIVND (reference sequence). CDR3 length equals 15 residues. Trimming cost V 6 bases and J 4 bases; bases outside gene matches: 4. The CDR3 DNA reads TGTGCCAGTAGGGGACTAGCGGGGATGCCAGATACGCAGTATTTT. Encoded protein: CASRGLAGMPDTQYF.

J is TRBJ1-4 and V is TRBV27; no clear D gene. The CDR3 consists of 15 residues. V was trimmed by 7 bases and J by 7 bases, leaving 19 bases between them. From germline, CDR1 is MNHEY and CDR2 SMNVEV (reference sequence). CDR3: CASTQSWEGLEKLFF. The CDR3 DNA is TGTGCCAGCACTCAAAGTTGGGAGGGCCTTGAAAAACTGTTTTTT.

This clone was counted once. This chain uses TRBV11-2 with TRBJ2-7; 9 bases align to TRBD1. Germline V lookup: CDR1 SGHAT, CDR2 FQNNGV. This CDR3 comprises 15 residues. With V trimmed by 5 bases and J by 4 bases, 9 bases remained unmatched. This CDR3 reads CASSPNAGQGYEQYF. Here the CDR3 DNA reads TGTGCCAGCAGCCCCAATGCGGGACAGGGTTACGAGCAGTACTTC.